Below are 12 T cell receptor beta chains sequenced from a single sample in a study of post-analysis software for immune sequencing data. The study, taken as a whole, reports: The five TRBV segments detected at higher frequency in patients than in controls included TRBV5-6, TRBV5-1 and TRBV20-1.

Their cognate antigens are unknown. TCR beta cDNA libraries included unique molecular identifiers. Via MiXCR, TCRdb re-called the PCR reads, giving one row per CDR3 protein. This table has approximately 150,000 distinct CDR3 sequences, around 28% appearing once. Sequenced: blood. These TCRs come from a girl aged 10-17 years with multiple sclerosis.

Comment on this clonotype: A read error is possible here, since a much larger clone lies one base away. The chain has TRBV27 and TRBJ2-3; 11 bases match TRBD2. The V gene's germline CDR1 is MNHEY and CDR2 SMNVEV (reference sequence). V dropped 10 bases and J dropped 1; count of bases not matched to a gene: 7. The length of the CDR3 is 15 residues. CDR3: CANSPGLAGTDTQYF. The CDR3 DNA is TGTGCCAACAGCCCGGGACTAGCGGGCACAGATACGCAGTATTTT.

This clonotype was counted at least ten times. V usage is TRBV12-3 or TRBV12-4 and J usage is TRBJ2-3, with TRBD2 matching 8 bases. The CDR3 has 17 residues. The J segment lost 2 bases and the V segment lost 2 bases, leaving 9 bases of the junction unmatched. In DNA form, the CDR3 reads TGTGCCAGCAGTTTAATAGGCGGGAGGACCTCCACAGATACGCAGTATTTT. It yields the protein CASSLIGGRTSTDTQYF.

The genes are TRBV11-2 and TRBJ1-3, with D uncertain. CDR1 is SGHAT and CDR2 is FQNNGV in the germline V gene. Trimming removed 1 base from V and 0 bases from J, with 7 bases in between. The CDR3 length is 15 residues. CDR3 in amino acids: CASSLGTTSGNTIYF. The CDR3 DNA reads TGTGCCAGCAGCTTAGGAACAACCTCTGGAAACACCATATATTTT.

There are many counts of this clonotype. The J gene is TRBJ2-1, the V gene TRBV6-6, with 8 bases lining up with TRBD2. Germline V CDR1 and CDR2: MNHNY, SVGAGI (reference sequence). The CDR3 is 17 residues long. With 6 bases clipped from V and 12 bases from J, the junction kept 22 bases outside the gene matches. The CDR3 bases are TGTGCCAGCAGATCCCGACCCGACGGCGCGGCCGGGGGGGTGCAGTTCTTC. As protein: CASRSRPDGAAGGVQFF.

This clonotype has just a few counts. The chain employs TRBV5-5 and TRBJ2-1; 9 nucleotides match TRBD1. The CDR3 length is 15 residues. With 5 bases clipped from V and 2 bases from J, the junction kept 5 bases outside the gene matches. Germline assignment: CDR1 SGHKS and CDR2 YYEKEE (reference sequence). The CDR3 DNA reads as TGTGCCAGCAGTCCGGGACAGGGAGCCTACAATGAGCAGTTCTTC. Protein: CASSPGQGAYNEQFF.

The DNA of the CDR3 is TGTGCCAGCAATAGATACTATGGCTACACCTTC. Protein product: CASNRYYGYTF. The chain has TRBV2 and TRBJ1-2; D gene ambiguous. The CDR3 runs to 11 residues. V gave up 7 bases and J gave up 3 bases, with 6 bases separating them. The germline V gene encodes CDR1 SNHLY and CDR2 FYNNEI.

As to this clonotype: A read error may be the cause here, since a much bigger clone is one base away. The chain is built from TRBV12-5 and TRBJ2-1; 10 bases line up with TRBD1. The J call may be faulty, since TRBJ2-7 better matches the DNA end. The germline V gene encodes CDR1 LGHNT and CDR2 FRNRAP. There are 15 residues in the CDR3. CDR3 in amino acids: CASGLGDRGQGEQYF. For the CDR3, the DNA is TGTGCTAGTGGTTTGGGGGACAGGGGTCAGGGTGAGCAGTACTTC.

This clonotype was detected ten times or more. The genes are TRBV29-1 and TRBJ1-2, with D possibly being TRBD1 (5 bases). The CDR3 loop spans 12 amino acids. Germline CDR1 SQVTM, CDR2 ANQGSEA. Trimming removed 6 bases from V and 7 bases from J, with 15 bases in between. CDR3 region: CSVRGGGSGYTF. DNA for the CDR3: TGCAGCGTGAGGGGTGGCGGTAGTGGCTACACCTTC.

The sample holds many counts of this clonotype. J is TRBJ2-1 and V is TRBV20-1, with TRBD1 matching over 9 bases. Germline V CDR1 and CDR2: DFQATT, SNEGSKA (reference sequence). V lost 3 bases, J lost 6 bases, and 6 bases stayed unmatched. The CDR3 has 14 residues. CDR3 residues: CSASPVTGGNEQFF. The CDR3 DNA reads TGCAGTGCTAGTCCTGTGACAGGGGGCAATGAGCAGTTCTTC.

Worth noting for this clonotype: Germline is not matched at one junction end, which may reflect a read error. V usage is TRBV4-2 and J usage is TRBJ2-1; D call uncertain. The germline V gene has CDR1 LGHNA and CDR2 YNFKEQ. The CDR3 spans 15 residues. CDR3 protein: CACSQALLWNNEQFF. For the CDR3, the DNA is TGTGCCTGCAGCCAAGCGCTCCTTTGGAACAATGAGCAGTTCTTC.

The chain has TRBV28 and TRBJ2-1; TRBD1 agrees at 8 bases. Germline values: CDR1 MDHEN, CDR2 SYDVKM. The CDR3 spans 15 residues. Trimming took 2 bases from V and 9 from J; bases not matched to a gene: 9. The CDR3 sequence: CASSLRDRPIGEQFF. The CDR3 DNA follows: TGTGCCAGCAGTTTAAGGGACAGGCCCATCGGTGAGCAGTTCTTC.

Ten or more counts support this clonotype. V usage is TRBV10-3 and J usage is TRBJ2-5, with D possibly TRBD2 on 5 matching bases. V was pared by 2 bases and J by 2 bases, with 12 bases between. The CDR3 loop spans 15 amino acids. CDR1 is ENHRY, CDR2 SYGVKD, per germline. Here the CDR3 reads CAISENPRDQETQYF. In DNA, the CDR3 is TGTGCCATCAGTGAGAACCCACGGGATCAAGAGACCCAGTACTTC.